This record concerns one TCR beta chain sequence. This sample is drawn from a study of T cell responses to AZD1222 COVID-19 vaccine. Repertoires were generated with immunoSEQ multiplex PCR, while TCRdb's copy carries only in-frame clones and drops some. The sample has 200,000 to 250,000 clones, about 93% seen once. Losses at the gene ends were 7 bases for V and 7 bases for J; bases not matched to a gene: 11. Germline V gene lookup returns CDR1 SGHVS and CDR2 FQNEAQ. This CDR3 is built from 15 residues. This clonotype was sampled from an adult in good health. Specimen: peripheral blood, collected on day 0 of MenACWY control vaccination. The rearrangement links TRBV7-8 to TRBJ2-1; 9 nucleotides agree with TRBD2. The CDR3 reads CASTSGLAGRNEQFF. In DNA, the CDR3 is TGTGCCAGCACCTCAGGGCTAGCGGGGCGTAATGAGCAGTTCTTC.